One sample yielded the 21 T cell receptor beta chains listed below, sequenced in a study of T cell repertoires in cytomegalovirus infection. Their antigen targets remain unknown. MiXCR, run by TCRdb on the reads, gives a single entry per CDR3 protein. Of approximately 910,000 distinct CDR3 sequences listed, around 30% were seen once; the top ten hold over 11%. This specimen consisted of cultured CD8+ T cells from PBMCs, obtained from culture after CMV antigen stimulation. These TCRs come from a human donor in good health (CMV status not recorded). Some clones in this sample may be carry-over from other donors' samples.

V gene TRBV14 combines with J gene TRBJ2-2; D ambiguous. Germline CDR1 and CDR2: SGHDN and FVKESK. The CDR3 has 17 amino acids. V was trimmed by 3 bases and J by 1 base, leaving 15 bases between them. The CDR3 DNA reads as TGTGCCAGCAGCCATACCTCCCTGGGGATGAACACCGGGGAGCTGTTTTTT. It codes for CASSHTSLGMNTGELFF.

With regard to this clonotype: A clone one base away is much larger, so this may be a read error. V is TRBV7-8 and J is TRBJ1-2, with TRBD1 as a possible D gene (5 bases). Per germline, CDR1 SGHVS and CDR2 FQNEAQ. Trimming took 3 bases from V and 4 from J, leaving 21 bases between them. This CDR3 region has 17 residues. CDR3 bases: TGTGCCAGCAGCTTGAAGGTGTCTAGGGGTGTTCGCTATGGCTACACCTTC. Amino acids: CASSLKVSRGVRYGYTF.

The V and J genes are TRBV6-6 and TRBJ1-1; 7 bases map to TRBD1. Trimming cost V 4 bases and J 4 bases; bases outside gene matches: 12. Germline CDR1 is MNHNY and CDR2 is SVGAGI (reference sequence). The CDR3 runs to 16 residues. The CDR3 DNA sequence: TGTGCCAGCAGTTCAGGGGGGCTTGGTTTTTCCACTGAAGCTTTCTTT. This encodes CASSSGGLGFSTEAFF.

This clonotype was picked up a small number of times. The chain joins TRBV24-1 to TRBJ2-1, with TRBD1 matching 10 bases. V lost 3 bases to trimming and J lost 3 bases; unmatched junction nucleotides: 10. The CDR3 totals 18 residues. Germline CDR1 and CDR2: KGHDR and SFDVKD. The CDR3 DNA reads TGTGCCACCAGTGATCCCCTCTTAGGGACAGGGGACTACAATGAGCAGTTCTTC. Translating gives CATSDPLLGTGDYNEQFF.

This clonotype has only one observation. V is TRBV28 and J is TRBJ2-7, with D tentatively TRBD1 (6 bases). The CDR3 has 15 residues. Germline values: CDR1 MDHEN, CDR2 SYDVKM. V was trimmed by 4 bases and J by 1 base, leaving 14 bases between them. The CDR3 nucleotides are TGTGCCAGCAGTTATCGGGGCGACAGGTCCTACGAGCAGTACGTC. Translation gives CASSYRGDRSYEQYV.

CDR3 protein: CASSLYLQVLNTEAFF. CDR3 DNA: TGTGCCAGCAGCTTATATTTACAGGTCTTGAACACTGAAGCTTTCTTT. The V and J genes are TRBV7-2 and TRBJ1-1, with D possibly TRBD1 on 5 matching bases. The V gene lost 2 bases and the J gene lost 0 bases, with 13 bases spanning the gap. Germline CDR1 is SGHTA and CDR2 is FQGNSA. The CDR3 has 16 residues.

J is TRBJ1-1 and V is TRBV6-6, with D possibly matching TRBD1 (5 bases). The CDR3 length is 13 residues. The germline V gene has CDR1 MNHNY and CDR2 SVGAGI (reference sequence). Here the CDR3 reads CSPRGKGSTEAFF. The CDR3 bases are TGTTCCCCCCGCGGGAAGGGGAGCACTGAAGCTTTCTTT.

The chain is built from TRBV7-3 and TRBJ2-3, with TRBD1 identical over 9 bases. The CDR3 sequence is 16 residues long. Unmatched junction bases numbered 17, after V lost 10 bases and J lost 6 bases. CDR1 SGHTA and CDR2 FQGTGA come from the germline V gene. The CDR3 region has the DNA TGTGCCAACAGGGGGCATGGGGGACAGGGAACCGATACGCAGTATTTT. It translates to CANRGHGGQGTDTQYF.

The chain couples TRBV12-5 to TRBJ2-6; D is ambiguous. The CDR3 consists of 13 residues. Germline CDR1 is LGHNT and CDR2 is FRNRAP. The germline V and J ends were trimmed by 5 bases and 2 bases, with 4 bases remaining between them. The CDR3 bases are TGTGCTAGTGGTAATACTGGGGCCAACGTCCTGACTTTC. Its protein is CASGNTGANVLTF.

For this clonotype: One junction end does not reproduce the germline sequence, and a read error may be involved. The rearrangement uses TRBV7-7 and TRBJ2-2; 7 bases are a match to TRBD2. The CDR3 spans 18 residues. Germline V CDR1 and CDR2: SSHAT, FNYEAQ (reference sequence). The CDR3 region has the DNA TGTGCTAGCAGCTTATCTCCCCTAGCGGACCGGGGGACCGGGGAGCTGTTTTTT. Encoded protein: CASSLSPLADRGTGELFF.

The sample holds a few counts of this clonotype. CDR3 sequence reads: CASSLSGANYGYTF. DNA of the CDR3: TGTGCCAGCAGTTTATCGGGGGCAAACTATGGCTACACCTTC. The chain links TRBV27 to TRBJ1-2; D perhaps matches TRBD1 (6 bases). This CDR3 is built from 14 residues. Germline CDR1 MNHEY, CDR2 SMNVEV (reference sequence). V shed 0 bases and J shed 2 bases, with 7 bases lying between them.

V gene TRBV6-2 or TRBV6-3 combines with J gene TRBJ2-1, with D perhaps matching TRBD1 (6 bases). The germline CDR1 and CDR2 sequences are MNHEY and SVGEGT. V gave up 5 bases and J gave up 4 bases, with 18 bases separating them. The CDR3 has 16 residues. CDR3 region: CASSPQGGPSYNEQFF. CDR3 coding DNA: TGTGCCAGCAGTCCACAGGGCGGGCCTTCGTACAATGAGCAGTTCTTC.

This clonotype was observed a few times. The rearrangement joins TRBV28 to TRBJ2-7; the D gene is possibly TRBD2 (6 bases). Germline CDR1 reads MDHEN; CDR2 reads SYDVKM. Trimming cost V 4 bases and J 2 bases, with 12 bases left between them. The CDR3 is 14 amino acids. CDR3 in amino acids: CASSSGTDTYEQYV. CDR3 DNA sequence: TGTGCCAGCAGTTCCGGGACTGACACCTACGAGCAGTACGTC.

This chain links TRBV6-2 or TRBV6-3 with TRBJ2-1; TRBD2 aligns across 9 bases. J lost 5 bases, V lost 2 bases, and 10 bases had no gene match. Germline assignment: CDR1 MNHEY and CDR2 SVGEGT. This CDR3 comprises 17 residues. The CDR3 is CASSYPSGALVDNEQFF. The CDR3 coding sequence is TGTGCCAGCAGTTACCCTAGCGGGGCATTAGTCGACAATGAGCAGTTCTTC.

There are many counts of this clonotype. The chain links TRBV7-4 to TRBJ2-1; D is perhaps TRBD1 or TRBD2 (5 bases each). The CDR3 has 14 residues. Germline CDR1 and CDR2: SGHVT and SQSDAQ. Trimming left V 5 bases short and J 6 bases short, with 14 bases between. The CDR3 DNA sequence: TGTGCCAGCAGCCCCCGAGTTGGGGGCAATGAGCAGTTCTTC. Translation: CASSPRVGGNEQFF.

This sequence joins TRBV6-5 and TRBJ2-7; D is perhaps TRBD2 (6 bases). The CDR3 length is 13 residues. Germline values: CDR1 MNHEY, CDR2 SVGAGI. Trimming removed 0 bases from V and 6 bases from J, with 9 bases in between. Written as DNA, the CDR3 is TGTGCCAGCAGTTACTCGGACTATGGCGAGCAGTACTTC. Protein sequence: CASSYSDYGEQYF.

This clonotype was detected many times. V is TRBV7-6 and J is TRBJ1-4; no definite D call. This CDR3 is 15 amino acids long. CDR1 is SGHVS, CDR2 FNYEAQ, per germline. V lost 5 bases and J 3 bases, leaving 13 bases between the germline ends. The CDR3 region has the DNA TGTGCCAGCAGCCTAGTTCGGGCGCCTAATGAAAAACTGTTTTTT. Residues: CASSLVRAPNEKLFF.

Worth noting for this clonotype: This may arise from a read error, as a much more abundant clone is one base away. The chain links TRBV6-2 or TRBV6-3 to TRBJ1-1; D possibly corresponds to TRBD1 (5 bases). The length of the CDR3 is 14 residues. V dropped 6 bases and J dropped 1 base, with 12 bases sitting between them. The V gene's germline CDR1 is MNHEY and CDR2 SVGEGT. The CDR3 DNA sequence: TGTGCCAGCAGCCTGGGACGGCCGAACACTGAAGCTTTCTTT. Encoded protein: CASSLGRPNTEAFF.

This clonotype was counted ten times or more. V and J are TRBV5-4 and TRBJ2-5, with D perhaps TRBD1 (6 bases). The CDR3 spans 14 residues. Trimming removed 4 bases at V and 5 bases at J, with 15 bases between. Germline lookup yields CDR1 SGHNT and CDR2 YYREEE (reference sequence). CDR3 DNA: TGTGCCAGCAGCCTACGAGGACAGTGGGAGACCCAGTACTTC. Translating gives CASSLRGQWETQYF.

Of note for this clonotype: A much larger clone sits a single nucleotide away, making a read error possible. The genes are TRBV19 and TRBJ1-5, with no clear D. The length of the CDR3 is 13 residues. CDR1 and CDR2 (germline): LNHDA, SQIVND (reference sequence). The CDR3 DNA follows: TGTGTCAGTAGTAGTCGTAGCAATCAGCCCCAGCATTTT. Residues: CVSSSRSNQPQHF.

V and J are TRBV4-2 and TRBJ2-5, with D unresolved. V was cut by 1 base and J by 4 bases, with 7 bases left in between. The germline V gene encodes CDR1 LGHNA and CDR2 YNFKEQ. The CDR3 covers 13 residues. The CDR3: CASSQGVAETQYF. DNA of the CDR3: TGTGCCAGCAGCCAAGGGGTAGCAGAGACCCAGTACTTC.